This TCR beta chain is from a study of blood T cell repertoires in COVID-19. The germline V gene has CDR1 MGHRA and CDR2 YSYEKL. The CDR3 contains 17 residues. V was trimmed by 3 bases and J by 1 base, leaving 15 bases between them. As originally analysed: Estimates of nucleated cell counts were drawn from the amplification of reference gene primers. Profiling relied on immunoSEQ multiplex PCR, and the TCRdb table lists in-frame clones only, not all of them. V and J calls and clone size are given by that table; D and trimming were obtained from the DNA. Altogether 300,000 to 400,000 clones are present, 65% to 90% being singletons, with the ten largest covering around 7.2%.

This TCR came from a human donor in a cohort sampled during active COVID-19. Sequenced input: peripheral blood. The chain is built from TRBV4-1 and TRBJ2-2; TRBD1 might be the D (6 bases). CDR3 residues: CASSQGAGDVNTGELFF. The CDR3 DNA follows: TGCGCCAGCAGCCAGGGGGCAGGGGATGTGAACACCGGGGAGCTGTTTTTT.